This T cell receptor (beta chain) was profiled in a study of CD8+CD57+ T cells in acquired aplastic anemia. Study in general: Healthy CD8+ samples averaged around 10 million reads. General study results and limits: Patients and controls shared nearly 30 CD8+ CDR3 sequences, which appeared highly expressed in patients and within their immunodominant clones. Patient and control CD8+ Simpson's diversity was not significantly different.

The TCR beta profiling, which covered VDJ combination and CDR3 sequence, was carried out using genomic DNA as the template. MiXCR, applied by TCRdb to the reads, yields one record per CDR3 protein. In the table there are approximately 81,000 distinct CDR3 sequences, under 50% of which are singletons. This clonotype has more than one count but fewer than ten. Its antigen is still unknown. Sequences were obtained from sorted CD4+, CD8+, or CD8+CD57+ T cells (not recorded which) from PBMCs. The TCR originated in a human donor in good health, serving as a control.

The CDR3 sequence: CAWSGVPSNTGELFF. The CDR3 DNA reads TGTGCCTGGAGTGGGGTGCCCTCGAACACCGGGGAGCTGTTTTTT. This rearrangement joins TRBV30 to TRBJ2-2; D is unresolved. This CDR3 contains 15 residues. Between the trimmed V and J ends, which lost 1 base and 0 bases, there was a span of 9 bases. CDR1 and CDR2 (germline): GTSNPN, SVGIG (reference sequence).